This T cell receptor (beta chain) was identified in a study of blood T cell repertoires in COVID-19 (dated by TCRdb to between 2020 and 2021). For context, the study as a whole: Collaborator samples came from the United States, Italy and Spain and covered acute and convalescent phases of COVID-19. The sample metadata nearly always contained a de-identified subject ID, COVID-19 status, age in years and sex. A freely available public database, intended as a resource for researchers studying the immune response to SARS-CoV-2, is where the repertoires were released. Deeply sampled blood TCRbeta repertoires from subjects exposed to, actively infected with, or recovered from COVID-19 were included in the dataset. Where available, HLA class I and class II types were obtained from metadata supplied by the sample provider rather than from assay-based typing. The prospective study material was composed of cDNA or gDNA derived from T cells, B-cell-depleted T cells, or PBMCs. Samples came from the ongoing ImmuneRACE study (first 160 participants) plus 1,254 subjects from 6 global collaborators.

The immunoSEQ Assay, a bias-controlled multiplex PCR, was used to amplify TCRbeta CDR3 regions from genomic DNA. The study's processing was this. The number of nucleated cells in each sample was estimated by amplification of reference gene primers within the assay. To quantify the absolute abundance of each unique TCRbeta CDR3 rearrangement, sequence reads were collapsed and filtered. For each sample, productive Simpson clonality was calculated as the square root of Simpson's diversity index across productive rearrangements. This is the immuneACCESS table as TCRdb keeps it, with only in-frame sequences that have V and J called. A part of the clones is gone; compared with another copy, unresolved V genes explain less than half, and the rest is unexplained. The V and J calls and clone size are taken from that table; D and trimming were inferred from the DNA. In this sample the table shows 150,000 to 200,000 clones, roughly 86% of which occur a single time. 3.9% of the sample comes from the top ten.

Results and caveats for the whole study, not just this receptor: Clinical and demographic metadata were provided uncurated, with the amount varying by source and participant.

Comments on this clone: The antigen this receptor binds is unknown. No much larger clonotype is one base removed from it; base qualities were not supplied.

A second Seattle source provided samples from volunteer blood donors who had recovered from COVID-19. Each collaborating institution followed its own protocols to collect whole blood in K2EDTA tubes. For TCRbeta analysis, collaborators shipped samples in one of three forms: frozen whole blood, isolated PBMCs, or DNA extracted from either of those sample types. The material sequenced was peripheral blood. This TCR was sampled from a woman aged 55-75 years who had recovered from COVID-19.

The CDR3 has the sequence CASSQSGTNTGELFF. Here is the DNA: TGCGCCAGCAGCCAGAGCGGTACGAACACCGGGGAGCTGTTTTTT. In this chain, TRBV4-1 is recombined with TRBJ2-2; a weak D assignment points to TRBD2 (5 bases agree). The CDR3 holds 15 amino acids from the cysteine to the phenylalanine. Only CDR3 DNA remains: 45 bases, in frame from the first base. The germline V gene gives CDR1 as MGHRA and CDR2 as YSYEKL. Trimming costs V 3 bases and J 0 bases, and their ends lie 8 bases apart.